This T cell receptor beta chain originates from a study of blood T cell repertoires in COVID-19. Study background: Sources were T cells, B-cell-depleted T cells, or PBMCs; the material itself was cDNA or gDNA.

Only in-frame clones appear in the TCRdb table, and some are missing; sequencing was by immunoSEQ multiplex PCR. The sample records roughly 12,000 clones, about nine tenths being singletons. Germline CDR1 reads MDHEN; CDR2 reads SYDVKM. The CDR3 totals 15 residues. Trimming at V came to 6 bases and at J to 0 bases, leaving 7 bases not matched to a gene. This chain joins TRBV28 and TRBJ2-5; 7 bases map to TRBD1. The sequenced sample was peripheral blood. This sequence was found in a woman between 65 and 79 years old with active COVID-19. The CDR3 DNA follows: TGTGCCAGCAGACCGGGACAGAGGTACCAAGAGACCCAGTACTTC. Translating it yields CASRPGQRYQETQYF.